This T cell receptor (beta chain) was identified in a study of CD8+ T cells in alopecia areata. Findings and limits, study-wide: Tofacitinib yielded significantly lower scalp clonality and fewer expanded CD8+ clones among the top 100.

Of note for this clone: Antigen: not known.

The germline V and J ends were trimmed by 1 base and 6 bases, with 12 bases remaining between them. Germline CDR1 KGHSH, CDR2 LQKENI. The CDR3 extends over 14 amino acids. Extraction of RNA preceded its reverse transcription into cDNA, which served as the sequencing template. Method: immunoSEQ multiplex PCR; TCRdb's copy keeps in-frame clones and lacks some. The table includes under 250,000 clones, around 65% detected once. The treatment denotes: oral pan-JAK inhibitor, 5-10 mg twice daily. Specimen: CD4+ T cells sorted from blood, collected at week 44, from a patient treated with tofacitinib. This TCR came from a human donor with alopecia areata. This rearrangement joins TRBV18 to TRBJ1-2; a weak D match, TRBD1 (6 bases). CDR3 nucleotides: TGTGCCAGCTCACCACGAACAGGGCTCGATGGCTACACCTTC. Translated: CASSPRTGLDGYTF.